This TCR beta chain is drawn from a study of blood T cell repertoires in COVID-19. Study context: The United States, Italy and Spain supplied acute and convalescent COVID-19 samples. PBMCs, B-cell-depleted T cells, or T cells were the source of the cDNA or gDNA that made up the material.

Germline CDR1 and CDR2: MNHEY and SMNVEV (reference sequence). The CDR3 is 15 amino acids. V dropped 5 bases and J dropped 3 bases, with 14 bases sitting between them. Produced via immunoSEQ multiplex PCR; TCRdb's table is partial and in-frame only. The sample lists under 300,000 clones; around 79% were seen once. The TCR was taken from a woman at least 80 years old with acute or convalescent COVID-19. This chain joins TRBV27 and TRBJ1-5; D may be TRBD1 (6 bases). The sequenced material came from peripheral blood. The CDR3 region is CASSPTGHFNQPQHF. In DNA form, the CDR3 reads TGTGCCAGCAGTCCTACAGGGCACTTCAATCAGCCCCAGCATTTT.